The 24 T cell receptor beta chains in this list originate from one sample, sequenced in a study of T cells in Graves' hyperthyroidism and ophthalmopathy. RNA transcripts were the template for amplifying TCR beta CDR3 regions. HTBI primers drove first-round RT-PCR of the TCR CDR3. TCRdb used MiXCR to reprocess the multiplex PCR reads, holding one entry per CDR3 protein. This table has around 490,000 distinct CDR3 sequences, 15% to 20% appearing once. The sample taken for sequencing was blood. Receptor source: a man in his forties with Graves' ophthalmopathy.

Notes on this clonotype: A read error is possible here, since a much larger clone lies one base away. This sequence joins TRBV10-1 and TRBJ1-5, with D tentatively TRBD1 (5 bases). The germline CDR1 and CDR2 sequences are WNHNN and SYGVQD (reference sequence). The V end lost 4 bases, the J end lost 6 bases, and 19 bases lay between the germline ends. The CDR3 length is 16 residues. The CDR3 sequence: CASSGGGGVMCQPQHF. CDR3 nucleotides: TGCGCCAGCAGTGGCGGAGGAGGGGTTATGTGTCAGCCCCAGCATTTT.

This clonotype was detected ten times or more. The chain has TRBV3-1 and TRBJ1-2; no definite D call. Germline CDR1 reads LGHDT; CDR2 reads YNNKEL (reference sequence). Trimming pared 1 base from V and 6 bases from J, leaving 15 bases between. There are 15 residues in the CDR3. The CDR3 sequence is CASSQGSTGNDGYTF. CDR3 DNA sequence: TGTGCCAGCAGCCAAGGATCGACGGGAAACGATGGCTACACCTTC. The full variable domain, rest sourced from reference TRBV3-1 and TRBJ1-2, is DTAVSQTPKYLVTQMGNDKSIKCEQNLGHDTMYWYKQDSKKFLKIMFSYNNKELIINETVPNRFSPKSPDKAHLNLHINSLELGDSAVYFCASSQGSTGNDGYTFGSGTRLTVV.

CDR3 loop: CASSRLVLTDTQYF. The CDR3 DNA reads TGTGCCAGCAGTCGACTAGTCCTCACAGATACGCAGTATTTT. The V gene is TRBV12-3 or TRBV12-4, the J gene TRBJ2-3, with D tentatively TRBD2 (6 bases). Trimming left V 5 bases short and J 2 bases short, with 11 bases between. This CDR3 has 14 amino acids.

This clonotype was recorded a few times. This may be a read error: a much more frequent sequence differs by one nucleotide. The chain uses TRBV27 and TRBJ2-1, with a weak D call TRBD2 (5 bases). This CDR3 spans 13 amino acids. CDR1 MNHEY and CDR2 SMNVEV come from the germline V gene (reference sequence). The CDR3 sequence is CASSTGSYNERFF. The DNA for the CDR3 is TGTGCCAGCAGTACGGGATCCTACAATGAGCGGTTCTTC.

The chain uses TRBV29-1 and TRBJ1-1, with TRBD1 matching 9 bases. Germline CDR1 SQVTM, CDR2 ANQGSEA. The CDR3 covers 14 residues. V lost 2 bases, J lost 3 bases, and 4 bases stayed unmatched. The CDR3 region is CSVETGGKDTEAFF. In DNA, the CDR3 is TGCAGCGTTGAAACAGGGGGCAAGGACACTGAAGCTTTCTTT.

This clonotype was counted between two and nine times. As DNA, the CDR3 is TGCAGTGCAAGGGGGCCAAGGGGTTTAGAGACCCAGTACTTC. The encoded protein is CSARGPRGLETQYF. The chain combines TRBV20-1 with TRBJ2-5; the match to TRBD1 covers 7 bases. J lost 4 bases, V lost 6 bases, and 11 bases had no gene match. Germline CDR1 reads DFQATT; CDR2 reads SNEGSKA (reference sequence). This CDR3 has 14 amino acids.

On this clonotype: The junction and the germline gene differ at one end; a read error may be behind it. The chain joins TRBV12-3 or TRBV12-4 to TRBJ1-3; a possible D gene is TRBD1 (6 bases). The CDR3 covers 11 residues. CDR3 protein: CASSLAGVWHF. In DNA, the CDR3 is TGTGCCAGCAGTTTGGCAGGGGTATGGCATTTT.

This clonotype was picked up a small number of times. V usage is TRBV6-1 and J usage is TRBJ2-3, with 9 nucleotides matching TRBD1. Germline assignment: CDR1 MNHNS and CDR2 SASEGT. With 5 bases clipped from V and 2 bases from J, the junction kept 5 bases outside the gene matches. The CDR3 is made up of 15 amino acids. The CDR3, as DNA: TGTGCCAGCAGTTCCCGGGACAGGGTCACAGATACGCAGTATTTT. Its translation: CASSSRDRVTDTQYF.

This clonotype turned up a few times. This chain links TRBV7-8 with TRBJ1-1; no definite D call. Germline V gene sequence: CDR1 SGHVS, CDR2 FQNEAQ. The ends were cut back, 3 bases at V and 4 bases at J, with 12 bases in the middle. The CDR3 has 14 residues. The CDR3 is CASSFGSWSTEAFF. The CDR3 DNA follows: TGTGCCAGCAGCTTTGGCAGCTGGAGCACTGAAGCTTTCTTT.

This chain joins TRBV4-1 and TRBJ2-5; TRBD2 aligns across 8 bases. CDR3 size: 15 residues. CDR1 and CDR2 from the germline V gene are MGHRA and YSYEKL. J gave up 2 bases and V 4 bases, and 6 bases lay outside the gene matches. In DNA form, the CDR3 reads TGCGCCAGCAGCCGTGTTAGCGGGGATCAAGAGACCCAGTACTTC. Protein product: CASSRVSGDQETQYF.

This chain uses TRBV6-5 with TRBJ1-1; D perhaps matches TRBD1 (6 bases). CDR3 size: 13 residues. The germline gives CDR1 MNHEY, CDR2 SVGAGI. V lost 3 bases and J lost 8, with 13 bases in between. CDR3 residues: CASSYVMDREAFF. The CDR3 bases are TGTGCCAGCAGTTATGTCATGGACAGAGAAGCTTTCTTT.

This clonotype was recorded a few times. V is TRBV19 and J is TRBJ1-2, with D hard to call. Germline CDR1 LNHDA, CDR2 SQIVND (reference sequence). V lost 3 bases and J lost 7, with 12 bases in between. CDR3 length equals 13 residues. CDR3 protein: CASSILGSGGYTF. CDR3 DNA sequence: TGTGCCAGTAGTATCTTGGGGAGCGGTGGCTACACCTTC.

The chain has TRBV7-8 and TRBJ1-5; D ambiguous. V lost 6 bases to trimming and J lost 2 bases, with 11 bases between them. This CDR3 has 14 amino acids. The germline V gene encodes CDR1 SGHVS and CDR2 FQNEAQ. CDR3 region: CASRRPGGNQPQHF. CDR3 sequence (DNA): TGTGCCAGCAGGCGTCCGGGTGGCAATCAGCCCCAGCATTTT.

The genes are TRBV19 and TRBJ2-7; D remains unclear. Trimming removed 1 base from V and 6 bases from J, with 13 bases in between. The germline CDR1 and CDR2 sequences are LNHDA and SQIVND (reference sequence). The CDR3 loop spans 14 amino acids. CDR3 region: CASSIGWQSAEQYF. The CDR3 DNA reads as TGTGCCAGTAGTATAGGTTGGCAGTCGGCCGAGCAGTACTTC.

This clonotype was seen many times. The J gene is TRBJ2-1, the V gene TRBV12-3 or TRBV12-4; D not certain. The V and J ends lost 8 bases and 0 bases respectively, with 11 bases between them. The CDR3 extends over 14 amino acids. As DNA, the CDR3 is TGTGCCAGCTGGAATGACATCTCCTACAATGAGCAGTTCTTC. Protein product: CASWNDISYNEQFF.

The V gene is TRBV10-1, the J gene TRBJ2-3; 7 bases are a match to TRBD2. Trimming removed 0 bases from V and 0 bases from J; junction bases left unmatched: 9. CDR3 length equals 18 residues. Germline loops: CDR1 WNHNN, CDR2 SYGVQD (reference sequence). The CDR3 DNA sequence: TGCGCCAGCAGTGAGTCATCTAGCGGTAACCCTAGCACAGATACGCAGTATTTT. Protein: CASSESSSGNPSTDTQYF.

There are a few counts of this clonotype. The chain combines TRBV10-3 with TRBJ2-7; 10 bases are shared with TRBD1. The CDR3 has 12 residues. Trimming cost V 11 bases and J 5 bases; bases outside gene matches: 6. Germline values: CDR1 ENHRY, CDR2 SYGVKD. CDR3 residues: CAAGQGGDEQYF. CDR3 coding DNA: TGTGCCGCCGGACAGGGGGGCGACGAGCAGTACTTC.

V gene TRBV10-1 combines with J gene TRBJ1-4, with D possibly being TRBD1 (6 bases). The CDR3 covers 14 residues. Germline CDR1 reads WNHNN; CDR2 reads SYGVQD (reference sequence). The V and J ends lost 8 bases and 5 bases respectively, with 15 bases between them. CDR3 nucleotide sequence: TGCGCCAGCGCTTTACAGGGAATAAATGAAAAACTGTTTTTT. This codes for CASALQGINEKLFF.

This sequence joins TRBV20-1 and TRBJ1-2, with TRBD1 matching over 10 bases. Germline V gene lookup returns CDR1 DFQATT and CDR2 SNEGSKA (reference sequence). The CDR3 totals 13 residues. V lost 6 bases to trimming and J lost 2 bases; unmatched junction nucleotides: 3. The CDR3 nucleotides are TGCAGTGCGGAGGACAGGGGGAACTATGGCTACACCTTC. It codes for CSAEDRGNYGYTF.

This chain uses TRBV20-1 with TRBJ2-7; the D gene is possibly TRBD2 (6 bases). In germline, CDR1 is DFQATT, CDR2 SNEGSKA (reference sequence). The V and J ends lost 0 bases and 3 bases respectively, with 12 bases between them. This CDR3 has 14 amino acids. The CDR3 protein is CSARDQERVYEQYF. Here the CDR3 DNA reads TGCAGTGCTAGAGATCAAGAGCGGGTCTACGAGCAGTACTTC.

This clonotype was seen ten or more times. The genes are TRBV28 and TRBJ1-5, with D tentatively TRBD1 (5 bases). Germline V gene sequence: CDR1 MDHEN, CDR2 SYDVKM. There are 14 residues in the CDR3. Trimming shortened V by 6 bases and J by 3 bases, and 12 bases separated the two germline ends. The CDR3 coding sequence is TGTGCCAGCAGCCACCGACAGACCAATCAGCCCCAGCATTTT. This codes for CASSHRQTNQPQHF.

DNA for the CDR3: TGTGCCAGCAGTGGGGGGACTTTCATGGGGGAGCAGTACTTC. Translating gives CASSGGTFMGEQYF. V is TRBV2 and J is TRBJ2-7, with D possibly TRBD2 on 6 matching bases. This CDR3 contains 14 residues. Germline CDR1 reads SNHLY; CDR2 reads FYNNEI. V lost 4 bases to trimming and J lost 7 bases, with 17 bases between them.

Concerning this clonotype: This is likely a read error, given that the CDR3 carries no conserved phenylalanine or tryptophan at its end. This sequence joins TRBV5-1 and TRBJ1-6; unclear D gene. V lost 0 bases and J lost 0, with 10 bases in between. The CDR3 totals 17 residues. CDR1 and CDR2 from the germline V gene are SGHRS and YFSETQ. The CDR3 reads CASSLEVTSSYNSPLHL. CDR3 coding DNA: TGCGCCAGCAGCTTGGAGGTCACGAGCTCCTATAATTCACCCCTCCACCTT.

The chain is built from TRBV5-1 and TRBJ2-7, with a possible D match to TRBD2 (6 bases). Trimming removed 4 bases from V and 6 bases from J, with 11 bases in between. The CDR3 extends over 12 amino acids. The germline V gene has CDR1 SGHRS and CDR2 YFSETQ. CDR3 sequence (DNA): TGCGCCAGCAGCCCCTGGGGGGTCGAGCAGTACTTC. Translation gives CASSPWGVEQYF. The whole variable domain, remainder taken from reference TRBV5-1 and TRBJ2-7, is KAGVTQTPRYLIKTRGQQVTLSCSPISGHRSVSWYQQTPGQGLQFLFEYFSETQRNKGNFPGRFSGRQFSNSRSEMNVSTLELGDSALYLCASSPWGVEQYFGPGTRLTVT.